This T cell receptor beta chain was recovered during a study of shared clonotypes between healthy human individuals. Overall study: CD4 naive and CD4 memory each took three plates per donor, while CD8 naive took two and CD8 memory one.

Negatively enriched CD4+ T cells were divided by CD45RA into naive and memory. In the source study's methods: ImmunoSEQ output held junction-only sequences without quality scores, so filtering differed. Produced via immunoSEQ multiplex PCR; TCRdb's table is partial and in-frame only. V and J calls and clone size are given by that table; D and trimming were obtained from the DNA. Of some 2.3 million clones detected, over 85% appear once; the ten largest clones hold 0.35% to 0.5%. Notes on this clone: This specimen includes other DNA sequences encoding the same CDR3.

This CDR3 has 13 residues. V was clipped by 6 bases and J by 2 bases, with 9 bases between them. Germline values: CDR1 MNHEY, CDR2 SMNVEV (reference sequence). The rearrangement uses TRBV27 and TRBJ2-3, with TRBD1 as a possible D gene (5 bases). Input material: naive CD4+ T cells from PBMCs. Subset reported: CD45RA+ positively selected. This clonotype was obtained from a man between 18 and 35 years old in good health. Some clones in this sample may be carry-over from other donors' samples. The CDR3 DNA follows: TGTGCCAGCAGCAGACAGTCCACAGATACGCAGTATTTT. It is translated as CASSRQSTDTQYF.